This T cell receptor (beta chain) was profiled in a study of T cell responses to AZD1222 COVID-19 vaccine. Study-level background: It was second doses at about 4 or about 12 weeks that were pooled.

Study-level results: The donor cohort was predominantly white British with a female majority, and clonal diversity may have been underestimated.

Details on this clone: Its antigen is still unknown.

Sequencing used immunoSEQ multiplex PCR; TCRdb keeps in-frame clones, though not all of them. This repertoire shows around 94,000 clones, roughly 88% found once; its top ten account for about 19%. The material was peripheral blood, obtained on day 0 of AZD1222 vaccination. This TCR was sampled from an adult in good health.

This CDR3 is CASLTAGAETQYF. CDR3 sequence (DNA): TGTGCCAGCTTAACAGCGGGAGCAGAGACCCAGTACTTC. The V gene is TRBV7-9, the J gene TRBJ2-5, with 8 bases lining up with TRBD2. The CDR3 covers 13 residues. Trimming took 8 bases from V and 4 from J; bases not matched to a gene: 6. Germline CDR1 SEHNR, CDR2 FQNEAQ (reference sequence).